This TCR beta chain was profiled in a study of CD8+ T cells in alopecia areata listed by TCRdb under 2018. Context from the whole study: Treated patients were enrolled in an open-label pilot trial of oral tofacitinib at 5 to 10 mg twice daily for moderate-to-severe alopecia areata. Patients received tofacitinib for 6 to 18 months and were then followed off drug for 6 months to check for delayed response and recurrence. Disease severity in treated patients was measured with the SALT score, which quantifies the percentage of affected scalp surface area. High-throughput TCRbeta sequencing was used to examine T cell clonal expansion in alopecia areata in both the C3H/HeJ mouse model and human patients. Human TCRbeta sequencing covered scalp tissue and sorted CD4+ and CD8+ peripheral blood T cells from patchy and totalis/universalis alopecia areata patients and healthy controls. Patients on tofacitinib were biopsied at baseline and after 4 and 24 weeks of treatment, and several of the patients also had a later scalp biopsy. Scalp clonality was compared among normal scalp (n=4), patchy alopecia areata scalp (n=8), and alopecia totalis/universalis scalp (n=8). The RNA source kit depended on sample type: the PAXgene miRNA kit for fixed scalp, the miRNeasy kit for PBMCs, and the RNeasy kit for mouse skin. TCRbeta CDR3 regions were amplified by immunoSEQ multiplex PCR using 35 Vbeta forward and 13 Jbeta reverse primers.

Of note for this clone: The clone's antigen remains unknown. Per-base qualities were not stored, and no clone one base away is much larger.

The paper's findings and limits, for the study overall: Resident alphabeta T cells in normal human skin are also sequenced, complicating scalp TCR repertoire analysis, unlike mouse skin dominated by gammadelta T cells. With tofacitinib, both scalp clonality and the number of expanded CD8+ clones among the top 100 scalp clones went down significantly. During tofacitinib treatment, many expanded lesional clones stuck around in both scalp and blood, and this persistence may partly explain why relapse happens after treatment is stopped. Shared TCR sequences between patients were less evident than in mice, which may be partly attributable to HLA diversity in the patient population. Because the treated cohort was small and included a single nonresponder, larger studies are needed to assess links between baseline CD8+ expansion and response. Higher clonality and more expanded CD8+ clones were observed in lesional scalp than in normal scalp, particularly in alopecia totalis/universalis, a finding suggestive of antigenic drive.

The treatment or condition label here, explained by the study, means: oral pan-JAK inhibitor, 5-10 mg twice daily. Lesional scalp punch biopsies and peripheral blood were obtained from alopecia areata patients. PBMCs were separated by density centrifugation and stained for CD3, CD4 and CD8, after which CD4+ and CD8+ T cells were sorted on a FACSAria. The library came from the immunoSEQ multiplex PCR assay. RNA was extracted from all samples and reverse transcribed into cDNA, which served as template for TCR sequencing. First-strand cDNA was synthesized using SuperScript III with a 2:1 mix of oligo-dT and random hexamers. A synthetic immune receptor repertoire was used to assess amplification bias, and residual bias was removed computationally. Per the original workflow: Raw reads were preprocessed for error removal, and CDR3 was defined according to IMGT conventions as running from the conserved cysteine to phenylalanine. Clonality was computed as 1 minus the Shannon entropy, with the entropy normalized by log2 of the number of productive unique TCRs. Scalp TCRbeta sequences were cross-referenced with sorted blood CD4 and CD8 repertoires so that the CD4 or CD8 identity of scalp clones could be inferred. TCRdb stores this immuneACCESS table with in-frame sequences only. Part of the clones is absent; in the studies checked, under half of the shortfall reflects unresolved V genes, and no reason is known for the rest. That table gives V, J and clone size, and the DNA gave D and trimming. This sample holds hundreds of thousands of clones; approximately 38% were observed only once. The ten largest clones add up to just under 0.5% of the sample.

From cysteine to phenylalanine, the CDR3 is 15 amino acids long. The kept DNA is CDR3 alone, 45 bases in frame from the first base. The chain employs TRBV21-1 and TRBJ1-2; the table names TRBD1, a call not compared with the DNA. TRBV21-1 is a listed pseudogene. Sequencing was performed on CD4+ T cells sorted from blood, taken between weeks 30 and 35, from a patient treated with tofacitinib. The clonotype originates from a human donor with alopecia areata. The nucleotide sequence is given as TGTGCCAGCAGCGACAGGCGCAGACTCTCCTTGGGCTACACCTTC. Its translation is CASSDRRRLSLGYTF.